The clone carrying this T cell receptor beta chain was counted a single time. Its specificity is not known. This sample is drawn from a study of cytomegalovirus exposure and HLA in healthy donors. General study results and limits: Reported findings show TCR beta sequences accurately forecast HLA-A and HLA-B alleles in most subjects. The authors judged a highly shared variant cluster likely a sequencing artifact. Using a false discovery rate of 0.05, a later analysis showed that fewer than 20,000 TCR beta sequences were associated with HLA alleles. There were several of the most significant clusters that appeared linked to common viral pathogens in a later analysis.

PCR primers comprised 60 Vbeta and 13 Jbeta primers. The assay was immunoSEQ multiplex PCR, and TCRdb's table has in-frame clones only and misses some. There are 150,000 to 200,000 clones in the sample; around 84% occur only once, and around 1.5% lies in the top ten. Trimming pared 3 bases from V and 0 bases from J, leaving 16 bases between. This CDR3 spans 17 amino acids. The germline V gene has CDR1 SGHRS and CDR2 YFSETQ. The receptor was derived from a woman aged 18-30 years in good health and CMV-seronegative. The sequencing sample was made of PBMCs. The chain employs TRBV5-1 and TRBJ1-3, with D perhaps matching TRBD1 (6 bases). CDR3 nucleotides: TGCGCCAGCAGCTCATCCGGGACATGGAGCTCTGGAAACACCATATATTTT. Translated, it gives CASSSSGTWSSGNTIYF.